These 20 T cell receptor beta chains were all obtained from the same sample, sequenced in a study of cytomegalovirus exposure and HLA in healthy donors. PCR involved 60 Vbeta and 13 Jbeta primers. Method: immunoSEQ multiplex PCR; TCRdb's copy keeps in-frame clones and lacks some. The sample carries 110,000 or so clones, roughly 71% recorded once. The sample consisted of PBMCs. Receptor source: a middle-aged woman in good health and CMV-seropositive.

The chain employs TRBV7-9 and TRBJ2-7, with unresolved D. CDR1 is SEHNR, CDR2 FQNEAQ, per germline (reference sequence). Trimming pared 5 bases from V and 7 bases from J, leaving 12 bases between. The CDR3 spans 12 residues. The CDR3 loop reads CASSPSLAEQYF. In nucleotides, the CDR3 is TGTGCCAGCAGCCCCTCGTTAGCTGAGCAGTACTTC.

The rearrangement joins TRBV19 to TRBJ1-2; 10 nucleotides line up with TRBD1. Trimming removed 8 bases from V and 6 bases from J; junction bases left unmatched: 6. The CDR3 extends over 13 amino acids. Germline loops: CDR1 LNHDA, CDR2 SQIVND (reference sequence). CDR3 nucleotide sequence: TGTGCCAGTTATACCGGGACAGGGGATGGCTACACCTTC. This sequence encodes CASYTGTGDGYTF.

This clone was seen only once. The genes are TRBV5-1 and TRBJ2-7; the match to TRBD1 covers 10 bases. Germline loops: CDR1 SGHRS, CDR2 YFSETQ. The CDR3 has 14 residues. The V segment lost 4 bases and the J segment 1 base; nucleotides outside the gene matches: 2. CDR3 DNA sequence: TGCGCCAGCAGCGAGGACAGGGGGTCCTACGAGCAGTACTTC. Amino acid sequence: CASSEDRGSYEQYF.

The chain carries TRBV28 and TRBJ2-3; 11 nucleotides align to TRBD2. The CDR3 runs 17 residues. The germline V gene encodes CDR1 MDHEN and CDR2 SYDVKM. V trimming: 4 bases; J trimming: 6 bases; junction bases outside the gene matches: 12. The CDR3 bases are TGTGCCAGCAGTTCCGGGACTAGCGGCCCCTTCGAGGATACGCAGTATTTT. It specifies CASSSGTSGPFEDTQYF. Supplemented by reference TRBV28 and TRBJ2-3, the full variable domain reads DVKVTQSSRYLVKRTGEKVFLECVQDMDHENMFWYRQDPGLGLRLIYFSYDVKMKEKGDIPEGYSVSREKKERFSLILESASTNQTSMYLCASSSGTSGPFEDTQYFGPGTRLTVL.

This clone was counted only a few times. V usage is TRBV7-2 and J usage is TRBJ2-2; D perhaps matches TRBD1 (5 bases). There are 18 residues in the CDR3. Trimming pared 1 base from V and 0 bases from J, leaving 15 bases between. The germline CDR1 and CDR2 sequences are SGHTA and FQGNSA. For the CDR3, the DNA is TGTGCCAGCAGCTTAGGGTCAGGGTCGACCTCGAACACCGGGGAGCTGTTTTTT. This codes for CASSLGSGSTSNTGELFF.

The chain recombines TRBV5-4 with TRBJ2-7; 12 bases align to TRBD2. The CDR3 runs to 16 residues. In germline, CDR1 is SGHNT, CDR2 YYREEE (reference sequence). V dropped 4 bases and J dropped 2; count of bases not matched to a gene: 7. Here the CDR3 reads CASSRGTSGPTYEQYF. The CDR3 DNA sequence: TGTGCCAGCAGCAGGGGGACTAGCGGGCCTACCTACGAGCAGTACTTC.

Turning to this clone: One end of the junction varies from germline; a read error may be responsible. The genes are TRBV7-9 and TRBJ1-1; no reliable D call. The CDR3 length is 13 residues. Germline CDR1 SEHNR, CDR2 FQNEAQ (reference sequence). The CDR3 loop is CSSSLSGNTEAFF. The CDR3 nucleotides read TGTTCCAGCAGCTTATCAGGTAACACTGAAGCTTTCTTT.

V usage is TRBV4-3 and J usage is TRBJ1-4; 7 nucleotides match TRBD1. Looked up from germline, CDR1 is LGHNA and CDR2 is YSLEER. This CDR3 is 15 amino acids long. V lost 1 base, J lost 8 bases, and 7 bases stayed unmatched. CDR3 loop: CASSQGQGGEEKLFF. The CDR3 DNA sequence: TGCGCCAGCAGCCAAGGACAGGGCGGTGAAGAAAAACTGTTTTTT.

The V and J genes are TRBV7-9 and TRBJ1-4; a weak D match, TRBD1 (5 bases). This CDR3 comprises 13 residues. Trimming left V 1 base short and J 7 bases short, with 7 bases between. Germline loops: CDR1 SEHNR, CDR2 FQNEAQ (reference sequence). The CDR3 region has the DNA TGTGCCAGCAGCTTAGTCGGGGGTGAAAAACTGTTTTTT. This gives the protein CASSLVGGEKLFF.

This chain links TRBV5-6 with TRBJ2-3; weak D call: TRBD1 (5 bases). The V gene lost 1 base and the J gene lost 5 bases, with 11 bases spanning the gap. Germline V gene sequence: CDR1 SGHDT, CDR2 YYEEEE. The CDR3 length is 14 residues. CDR3 sequence (DNA): TGTGCCAGCAGCTTGCGGCAGGGCGGAGATACGCAGTATTTT. It codes for CASSLRQGGDTQYF.

This clone occurred a few times. The chain combines TRBV5-1 with TRBJ1-1; TRBD1 matches at 7 bases. J gave up 2 bases and V 0 bases, and 4 bases lay outside the gene matches. This CDR3 spans 15 amino acids. Germline lookup yields CDR1 SGHRS and CDR2 YFSETQ. CDR3 sequence (DNA): TGCGCCAGCAGCTTGGAAGGACAGGTTAACACTGAAGCTTTCTTT. Translation gives CASSLEGQVNTEAFF.

The gene calls are TRBV29-1 and TRBJ1-1; 7 bases map to TRBD1. Germline V lookup: CDR1 SQVTM, CDR2 ANQGSEA. V trimming: 6 bases; J trimming: 4 bases; junction bases outside the gene matches: 5. The CDR3 runs 12 residues. This chain's CDR3 is CSVPQGGTEAFF. CDR3 nucleotide sequence: TGCAGCGTGCCCCAGGGGGGCACTGAAGCTTTCTTT.

The chain recombines TRBV28 with TRBJ1-2; D gene uncertain. Trimming stripped 6 bases from V and 5 bases from J, with 10 bases between. The CDR3 loop spans 12 amino acids. CDR1 MDHEN and CDR2 SYDVKM come from the germline V gene. CDR3 protein: CASRPQLYGYTF. In DNA, the CDR3 is TGTGCCAGCAGACCACAGTTATATGGCTACACCTTC.

This rearrangement joins TRBV6-6 to TRBJ1-2; no reliable D call. Germline V gene lookup returns CDR1 MNHNY and CDR2 SVGAGI (reference sequence). The CDR3 sequence is 12 residues long. V was trimmed by 2 bases and J by 8 bases, leaving 9 bases between them. The CDR3 protein is CASSYDGRGYTF. CDR3 DNA: TGTGCCAGCAGTTACGACGGGAGAGGCTACACCTTC.

The gene calls are TRBV6-6 and TRBJ2-1; 8 positions agree with TRBD2. This CDR3 has 14 residues. V lost 7 bases to trimming and J lost 8 bases; unmatched junction nucleotides: 10. Germline CDR1 reads MNHNY; CDR2 reads SVGAGI (reference sequence). The DNA for the CDR3 is TGTGCCAGCATTCAAGCGGGAGCACAACATGAGCAGTTCTTC. The encoded protein is CASIQAGAQHEQFF.

The V gene is TRBV19, the J gene TRBJ1-5, with unresolved D. V was shortened by 5 bases and J by 0 bases, with 14 bases between the two germline ends. The CDR3 is made up of 16 amino acids. The germline V gene encodes CDR1 LNHDA and CDR2 SQIVND (reference sequence). CDR3 sequence: CASSRGGVYSNQPQHF. The CDR3 DNA follows: TGTGCCAGTAGTCGAGGAGGCGTCTATAGCAATCAGCCCCAGCATTTT.

This chain joins TRBV7-2 and TRBJ2-7; possible D gene TRBD2, 5 bases. Germline CDR1 is SGHTA and CDR2 is FQGNSA. Trimming took 5 bases from V and 2 from J, leaving 13 bases between them. This CDR3 is built from 14 residues. CDR3 coding DNA: TGTGCCAGCAGCCAGACTGCGGGTCCCTACGAGCAGTACTTC. Protein: CASSQTAGPYEQYF.

The chain carries TRBV6-5 and TRBJ2-1, with TRBD2 identical over 7 bases. The CDR3 is 15 amino acids. V shed 2 bases and J 4 bases; nucleotides not matched to a gene: 5. Germline V gene data show CDR1 as MNHEY and CDR2 as SVGAGI. CDR3 nucleotide sequence: TGTGCCAGCAGTTACGGCGCGGGAGCATACAATGAGCAGTTCTTC. This translates into CASSYGAGAYNEQFF.

The gene calls are TRBV13 and TRBJ1-1; the D gene is possibly TRBD1 (5 bases). In germline, CDR1 is PRHDT, CDR2 FYEKMQ (reference sequence). The CDR3 has 13 residues. The V end lost 7 bases, the J end lost 5 bases, and 14 bases lay between the germline ends. CDR3 DNA sequence: TGTGCCAGCAAATGGGGGGGAGAAACTGAAGCTTTCTTT. Its translation: CASKWGGETEAFF.

The genes are TRBV19 and TRBJ2-7, with 12 bases lining up with TRBD1. Trimming cost V 5 bases and J 6 bases; bases outside gene matches: 5. The CDR3 has 14 amino acids. The germline gives CDR1 LNHDA, CDR2 SQIVND (reference sequence). This CDR3 reads CASSWGTGGSEQYF. CDR3 bases: TGTGCCAGTAGTTGGGGGACAGGGGGCAGCGAGCAGTACTTC.